Listed here are 25 T cell receptor beta chains from one sample, sequenced in a study of blood T cells in healthy people across ages. The use of a sample-barcoded 5' primer and a J-beta primer mix characterized a second PCR of roughly 6 to 11 cycles. TCRdb re-called the 5' RACE reads with MiXCR, one entry per CDR3 protein. The sample has 1.5 million to 2 million distinct CDR3 sequences, 34% seen once. The source material was blood. The receptor source for this set is a woman aged 30 to 39 in good health.

This clonotype showed up just a few times. This sequence joins TRBV4-1 and TRBJ2-7; possibly TRBD1 for D (6 bases). Germline values: CDR1 MGHRA, CDR2 YSYEKL. The CDR3 has 14 residues. Trimming took off 3 bases at V and 1 base at J, with 10 bases between the two ends. The CDR3 coding sequence is TGCGCCAGCAGCCATGGACAGTTTTCCTACGAGCAGTACTTC. Translating gives CASSHGQFSYEQYF.

On this clonotype: The junction differs from germline at one of its ends, possibly a read error. This chain joins TRBV9 and TRBJ2-5; maybe TRBD2 (5 bases). The CDR3 runs 16 residues. Per germline, CDR1 SGDLS and CDR2 YYNGEE. In DNA form, the CDR3 reads TGTGCCTGCAGCGTAGCCCCCTCGGGGAGCCAAGAGACCCAGTACTTC. Protein: CACSVAPSGSQETQYF.

This clonotype was seen more than once but under ten times. The chain carries TRBV6-4 and TRBJ2-7; possibly TRBD1 or TRBD2 for D (5 bases each). From germline, CDR1 is MRHNA and CDR2 SNTAGT. The V end lost 7 bases, the J end lost 1 base, and 26 bases lay between the germline ends. The CDR3 is 18 residues long. The CDR3 DNA reads as TGTGCCAGCAACGGGGCGAAATGGCCTCGGGGACGATCCTACGAGCAGTACTTC. As protein: CASNGAKWPRGRSYEQYF.

The J gene is TRBJ1-4, the V gene TRBV7-9; a weak D match, TRBD1 (6 bases). The V gene lost 0 bases and the J gene lost 8 bases, with 19 bases spanning the gap. The CDR3 contains 17 residues. In germline, CDR1 is SEHNR, CDR2 FQNEAQ (reference sequence). The CDR3 is CASSLATGTEGIEKLFF. DNA for the CDR3: TGTGCCAGCAGCTTAGCGACAGGCACGGAAGGAATCGAAAAACTGTTTTTT.

The V call is TRBV5-1, the J call TRBJ2-5, with 9 bases fitting TRBD2. The CDR3 sequence is 15 residues long. From germline, CDR1 is SGHRS and CDR2 YFSETQ. V was clipped by 4 bases and J by 5 bases; unmatched bases: 9. CDR3 region: CASSLPAGGPETQYF. The DNA for the CDR3 is TGCGCCAGCAGCCTTCCGGCGGGAGGGCCTGAGACCCAGTACTTC.

This clonotype has a count of ten or more. The chain recombines TRBV7-2 with TRBJ2-7; a weak D match, TRBD1 (5 bases). The CDR3 sequence is 15 residues long. The V gene's germline CDR1 is SGHTA and CDR2 FQGNSA. Trimming cost V 1 base and J 0 bases, with 10 bases left between them. The CDR3 DNA reads TGTGCCAGCAGCTTAGGGACAACGAGCTCCTACGAGCAGTACTTC. This translates into CASSLGTTSSYEQYF.

The chain employs TRBV18 and TRBJ2-3; 12 bases line up with TRBD2. The CDR3 sequence is 16 residues long. V dropped 6 bases and J dropped 2; count of bases not matched to a gene: 6. In germline, CDR1 is KGHSH, CDR2 LQKENI. The CDR3 DNA follows: TGTGCCAGCTCGCAAAGACTAGCGGGGGCCACAGATACGCAGTATTTT. This translates into CASSQRLAGATDTQYF.

The chain combines TRBV19 with TRBJ2-7; D possibly corresponds to TRBD1 (6 bases). The V gene lost 5 bases and the J gene lost 5 bases, with 13 bases spanning the gap. CDR3 size: 13 residues. Germline values: CDR1 LNHDA, CDR2 SQIVND (reference sequence). The CDR3 nucleotides read TGTGCCAGTAGTTCGACAGGTTGGGACGAGCAGTACTTC. Translating it yields CASSSTGWDEQYF.

The CDR3 spells CASSSTRSTNNHNEQFF. Written as DNA, the CDR3 is TGTGCCAGCAGTTCGACTAGAAGCACGAATAACCACAATGAGCAGTTCTTC. The V gene is TRBV28, the J gene TRBJ2-1; perhaps TRBD2 as D (6 bases). V was clipped by 4 bases and J by 5 bases, with 21 bases between them. The CDR3 has 17 residues. In germline, CDR1 is MDHEN, CDR2 SYDVKM.

CDR3 in DNA: TGTGCCTGCAGTCGAGGCGGGGGGGCCCAAGAGACCCAGTACTTC. It codes for CACSRGGGAQETQYF. The chain recombines TRBV10-3 with TRBJ2-5; TRBD2 matches at 9 bases. The CDR3 covers 15 residues. The ends lost 11 bases at V and 1 base at J; junction bases unmatched: 11. CDR1 and CDR2 from the germline V gene are ENHRY and SYGVKD.

The genes are TRBV20-1 and TRBJ2-5, with 7 bases that match TRBD1. V was clipped by 4 bases and J by 11 bases; unmatched bases: 16. The CDR3 sequence is 14 residues long. Germline V gene data show CDR1 as DFQATT and CDR2 as SNEGSKA (reference sequence). CDR3 loop: CSATPDRAGYVQYF. In DNA form, the CDR3 reads TGCAGTGCTACGCCTGACAGGGCTGGCTACGTGCAGTACTTC.

The rearrangement joins TRBV6-5 to TRBJ2-1; TRBD2 matches at 7 bases. Germline CDR1 MNHEY, CDR2 SVGAGI. V was clipped by 11 bases and J by 0 bases; unmatched bases: 10. The CDR3 runs 15 residues. Written as DNA, the CDR3 is TGTGCCGCGGGGGTAGTAAAGAGCTCCTACAATGAGCAGTTCTTC. Translation gives CAAGVVKSSYNEQFF.

This clonotype was counted once. A read error may account for a junction end that differs from germline. This chain links TRBV5-6 with TRBJ2-1, with 9 bases fitting TRBD2. The CDR3 spans 15 residues. The V gene's germline CDR1 is SGHDT and CDR2 YYEEEE. CDR3: CTSSLAGGPYNEQFF. CDR3 nucleotide sequence: TGTACCAGCAGTCTGGCGGGAGGGCCCTACAATGAGCAGTTCTTC.

V and J are TRBV6-2 or TRBV6-3 and TRBJ2-4; 14 bases map to TRBD2. Per the germline V gene, CDR1 is MNHEY and CDR2 is SVGEGT. CDR3 length: 17 residues. V lost 2 bases to trimming and J lost 6 bases; unmatched junction nucleotides: 6. CDR3 bases: TGTGCCAGCAGTTACGGGACTAGCGGGAGCGTAGGAAACATTCAGTACTTC. This translates into CASSYGTSGSVGNIQYF.

The sample holds a few counts of this clonotype. J is TRBJ2-4 and V is TRBV27; weak D call: TRBD2 (5 bases). Germline-derived CDR1 and CDR2 are MNHEY and SMNVEV (reference sequence). Trimming cost V 1 base and J 13 bases, with 17 bases left between them. The CDR3 is 14 amino acids. The CDR3 sequence is CASSLFSYPGEQYF. CDR3 bases: TGTGCCAGCAGTTTATTTAGCTATCCCGGGGAGCAGTACTTC.

On this clonotype itself: Mismatch with germline at one junction end may stem from a read error. The rearrangement links TRBV28 to TRBJ2-1, with 12 bases that match TRBD2. The CDR3 is made up of 18 amino acids. Per germline, CDR1 MDHEN and CDR2 SYDVKM. The CDR3 DNA sequence: TGTGCCAGCAATTTTTTCTCTAGCGGGGGGGCGTTCTACAATGGGCAGTTCTTC. This encodes CASNFFSSGGAFYNGQFF.

V usage is TRBV30 and J usage is TRBJ1-1; the D is unclear. The germline V and J ends were trimmed by 0 bases and 5 bases, with 10 bases remaining between them. Germline V lookup: CDR1 GTSNPN, CDR2 SVGIG (reference sequence). The CDR3 is 13 residues long. CDR3 loop: CAWSVRAGTEAFF. In DNA, the CDR3 is TGTGCCTGGAGTGTACGAGCCGGGACTGAAGCTTTCTTT.

This chain uses TRBV27 with TRBJ2-5; D gene unclear. V dropped 4 bases and J dropped 13 bases, with 16 bases sitting between them. There are 12 residues in the CDR3. Germline V lookup: CDR1 MNHEY, CDR2 SMNVEV (reference sequence). CDR3 sequence: CASSWEGRRMYF. CDR3 coding DNA: TGTGCCAGCAGTTGGGAAGGTCGAAGGATGTACTTC.

This clonotype was observed a few times. The V call is TRBV25-1, the J call TRBJ2-7, with 7 positions matching TRBD1. The trim removed 1 base at V and 7 bases at J, leaving 7 bases unmatched. In germline, CDR1 is MGHDK, CDR2 SYGVNS. CDR3 length: 14 amino acids. The CDR3 spells CASSEFSGTEEQYF. The CDR3 DNA sequence: TGTGCCAGCAGTGAATTTTCCGGGACAGAGGAGCAGTACTTC.

Regarding this clonotype: This may be a read error: a much more frequent sequence differs by one nucleotide. The gene calls are TRBV7-9 and TRBJ2-7; 13 positions agree with TRBD2. J gave up 6 bases and V 3 bases, and 5 bases lay outside the gene matches. Germline V gene sequence: CDR1 SEHNR, CDR2 FQNEAQ (reference sequence). This CDR3 is built from 15 residues. CDR3 bases: TGTGCCAGCAGCTTTTGGACTAGCGGGAGTTGCGAGCAGTACTTC. It translates to CASSFWTSGSCEQYF.

This sequence joins TRBV12-3 or TRBV12-4 and TRBJ1-3, with D maybe TRBD1 (6 bases). The V end lost 7 bases, the J end lost 6 bases, and 19 bases lay between the germline ends. The CDR3 has 15 amino acids. The CDR3: CASTSQGFDENTIYF. The CDR3 region has the DNA TGTGCCAGCACCTCCCAGGGGTTCGATGAAAACACCATATATTTT.

CDR3 sequence: CASSYSTGDSSYNEQFF. CDR3 in DNA: TGTGCCAGCAGTTACTCGACAGGGGATAGCTCCTACAATGAGCAGTTCTTC. This chain links TRBV6-6 with TRBJ2-1, with 8 bases identical to TRBD1. The germline V gene encodes CDR1 MNHNY and CDR2 SVGAGI (reference sequence). This CDR3 is 17 amino acids long. The junction had 4 bases not matched to a gene; V was cut back by 0 bases and J by 0 bases.

The chain is built from TRBV6-5 and TRBJ2-7; TRBD2 matches at 8 bases. Per germline, CDR1 MNHEY and CDR2 SVGAGI. V lost 5 bases and J lost 5; bases outside the gene matches: 17. The CDR3 contains 17 residues. The CDR3 DNA follows: TGTGCCAGCAGTCCCGGATACGGGGGGGCCTATGGGAACGAGCAGTACTTC. This encodes CASSPGYGGAYGNEQYF.

As concerns this clonotype: Lacking the conserved final phenylalanine or tryptophan, this CDR3 likely reflects a read error. The CDR3 here is CASRGGRIIYEQYC. DNA of the CDR3: TGTGCCAGCAGGGGGGGACGTATTATATACGAGCAGTACTGC. The chain uses TRBV28 and TRBJ2-5; weak D call: TRBD2 (6 bases). The J call is in doubt because the DNA end fits TRBJ2-7 better. Germline V CDR1 and CDR2: MDHEN, SYDVKM. The CDR3 length is 14 residues.

The chain combines TRBV7-3 with TRBJ2-1, with D possibly matching TRBD1 (5 bases). Looked up from germline, CDR1 is SGHTA and CDR2 is FQGTGA. This CDR3 has 15 residues. Trimming removed 0 bases from V and 6 bases from J, with 12 bases in between. CDR3 in amino acids: CASSLTSDRGNEQFF. The CDR3 DNA sequence: TGTGCCAGCAGCTTAACGTCGGATAGGGGCAATGAGCAGTTCTTC.